Shown below are 10 T cell receptor beta chains from a single sample sequenced in a study of blood T cell repertoires in COVID-19. TCRdb's copy holds only in-frame clones and misses some; the assay was immunoSEQ multiplex PCR. The sample shows around 23,000 clones, roughly 86% of them seen only once. The material sequenced was peripheral blood. These receptors originate from a man aged 45-65 years with active COVID-19.

The genes are TRBV4-3 and TRBJ2-6; D remains ambiguous. The germline V gene has CDR1 LGHNA and CDR2 YSLEER. The CDR3 totals 16 residues. V dropped 0 bases and J dropped 0 bases, with 6 bases sitting between them. CDR3 coding DNA: TGCGCCAGCAGCCAAGAGTCCGGCTCTGGGGCCAACGTCCTGACTTTC. Its protein is CASSQESGSGANVLTF.

The chain links TRBV27 to TRBJ2-7, with D possibly matching TRBD2 (5 bases). The V end lost 5 bases, the J end lost 5 bases, and 16 bases lay between the germline ends. Germline lookup yields CDR1 MNHEY and CDR2 SMNVEV (reference sequence). The CDR3 is made up of 14 amino acids. The CDR3 loop reads CASSPWRLENEQYF. The DNA for the CDR3 is TGTGCCAGCAGTCCCTGGAGGCTAGAAAACGAGCAGTACTTC.

V gene TRBV9 combines with J gene TRBJ2-5, with a tentative D call TRBD2 (6 bases). The germline gives CDR1 SGDLS, CDR2 YYNGEE. The length of the CDR3 is 16 residues. V gave up 3 bases and J gave up 5 bases, with 20 bases separating them. Here the CDR3 reads CASSASRGGTWETQYF. Here the CDR3 DNA reads TGTGCCAGCAGCGCGTCCAGAGGCGGGACGTGGGAGACCCAGTACTTC.

The table lists this clone with a count of one. This chain joins TRBV15 and TRBJ2-3; D ambiguous. The CDR3 runs to 12 residues. The V and J ends lost 0 bases and 8 bases respectively, with 6 bases between them. CDR1 LNHNV and CDR2 YYDKDF come from the germline V gene (reference sequence). Here the CDR3 DNA reads TGTGCCACCAGCAGAGATCGTAGTACGCAGTATTTT. This sequence encodes CATSRDRSTQYF. Together with reference TRBV15 and TRBJ2-3, the CDR3 gives the full variable domain: DAMVIQNPRYQVTQFGKPVTLSCSQTLNHNVMYWYQQKSSQAPKLLFHYYDKDFNNEADTPDNFQSRRPNTSFCFLDIRSPGLGDTAMYLCATSRDRSTQYFGPGTRLTVL.

The rearrangement joins TRBV5-6 to TRBJ2-7; D ambiguous. This CDR3 is built from 12 residues. V was cut by 4 bases and J by 2 bases, with 7 bases left in between. Germline V gene data show CDR1 as SGHDT and CDR2 as YYEEEE. The CDR3 coding sequence is TGTGCCAGCAGCCGCCTAACCTACGAGCAGTACTTC. Translated: CASSRLTYEQYF.

This chain connects TRBV7-8 to TRBJ1-2, with unresolved D. V was trimmed by 1 base and J by 2 bases, leaving 11 bases between them. Germline CDR1 SGHVS, CDR2 FQNEAQ. This CDR3 has 15 residues. CDR3 bases: TGTGCCAGCAGCTTAGTAGCACAGCGGAACTATGGCTACACCTTC. Encoded protein: CASSLVAQRNYGYTF.

CDR3 DNA sequence: TGTGCCAGCAGTCAATTTACAGGGATTGGAGCAGATACGCAGTATTTT. Translated, it gives CASSQFTGIGADTQYF. The gene calls are TRBV28 and TRBJ2-3; possible D gene TRBD1, 6 bases. This CDR3 spans 16 amino acids. Germline values: CDR1 MDHEN, CDR2 SYDVKM. V lost 5 bases, J lost 4 bases, and 19 bases lay in between. The variable domain in full, with the rest retrieved from reference TRBV28 and TRBJ2-3, is DVKVTQSSRYLVKRTGEKVFLECVQDMDHENMFWYRQDPGLGLRLIYFSYDVKMKEKGDIPEGYSVSREKKERFSLILESASTNQTSMYLCASSQFTGIGADTQYFGPGTRLTVL.

The V call is TRBV30, the J call TRBJ1-4; 7 bases map to TRBD1. After removal of 7 bases from V and 7 bases from J, the junction contained 9 bases not matched to a gene. Germline CDR1 is GTSNPN and CDR2 is SVGIG (reference sequence). CDR3 length: 13 amino acids. The DNA of the CDR3 is TGTGCCTACTGCCAGACAGGGAGTGAAAAACTGTTTTTT. Translating it yields CAYCQTGSEKLFF.

The rearrangement links TRBV3-1 (or the pseudogene TRBV3-2) to TRBJ2-1, with a weak D call TRBD2 (5 bases). This CDR3 has 12 residues. Between the trimmed V and J ends, which lost 8 bases and 6 bases, there was a span of 11 bases. The germline gives CDR1 LGHDT, CDR2 YNNKEL (reference sequence). The CDR3 DNA follows: TGTGCCAGCGCCGAGAGGGTCAATGAGCAGTTCTTC. Translating it yields CASAERVNEQFF.

This clone is a singleton in its sample. The chain joins TRBV10-3 to TRBJ2-5; TRBD1 agrees at 8 bases. The CDR3 contains 15 residues. Germline CDR1 reads ENHRY; CDR2 reads SYGVKD. V shed 3 bases, J shed 5 bases, and the junction held 8 bases outside the gene matches. The CDR3 DNA reads as TGTGCCATCAGTGACCAGGGGGCTCTAGGGGAGACCCAGTACTTC. It is translated as CAISDQGALGETQYF.